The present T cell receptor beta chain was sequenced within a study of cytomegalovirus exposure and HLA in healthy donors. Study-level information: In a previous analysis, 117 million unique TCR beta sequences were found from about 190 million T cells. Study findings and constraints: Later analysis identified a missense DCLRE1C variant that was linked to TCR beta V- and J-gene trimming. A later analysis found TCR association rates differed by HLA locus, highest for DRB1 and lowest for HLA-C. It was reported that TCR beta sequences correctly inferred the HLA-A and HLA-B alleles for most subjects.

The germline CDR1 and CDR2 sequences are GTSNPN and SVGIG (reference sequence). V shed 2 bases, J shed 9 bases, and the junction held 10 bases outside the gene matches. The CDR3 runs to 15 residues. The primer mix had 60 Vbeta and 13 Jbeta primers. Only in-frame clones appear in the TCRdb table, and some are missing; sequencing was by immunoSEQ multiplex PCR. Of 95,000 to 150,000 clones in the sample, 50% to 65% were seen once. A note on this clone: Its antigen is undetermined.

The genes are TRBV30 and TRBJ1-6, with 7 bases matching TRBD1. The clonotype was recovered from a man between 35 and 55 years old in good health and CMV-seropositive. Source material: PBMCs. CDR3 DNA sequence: TGTGCCTGGAGTCCCCCCGCAGGGGGTGCTTCACCCCTCCACTTT. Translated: CAWSPPAGGASPLHF.